This T cell receptor (beta chain) is drawn from a study of OX40 agonist ivuxolimab in advanced cancers. About the research overall: Of the participants, under 50% had some prior anti-PD-1, anti-PD-L1 or anti-CTLA-4 therapy, which was allowed. Study-wide points: It was also the case that some nonresponders had low normalized T-cell clonal expansion. Among T cells, CD8+ cells averaged more expanded clones than CD4+ cells.

Comments on this clone: The antigen remains unidentified.

Germline CDR1 LNHDA, CDR2 SQIVND (reference sequence). The CDR3 is made up of 14 amino acids. Trimming removed 6 bases from V and 4 bases from J; junction bases left unmatched: 6. The table came from immunoSEQ multiplex PCR; TCRdb's copy has only in-frame clones and leaves some out. The profile shows about 130,000 clones, about nine tenths of them singletons. Sequencing was performed on CD4+ or CD8+ T cells sorted from blood, taken in a trial of the OX40 agonist ivuxolimab. The origin of this receptor is an adult with an advanced solid tumor such as melanoma, head and neck, liver or kidney cancer. The chain uses TRBV19 and TRBJ1-1; 9 bases fit TRBD1. The CDR3 here is CASSKTGGRTEAFF. CDR3 sequence (DNA): TGTGCCAGTAGCAAGACAGGGGGTCGCACTGAAGCTTTCTTT.